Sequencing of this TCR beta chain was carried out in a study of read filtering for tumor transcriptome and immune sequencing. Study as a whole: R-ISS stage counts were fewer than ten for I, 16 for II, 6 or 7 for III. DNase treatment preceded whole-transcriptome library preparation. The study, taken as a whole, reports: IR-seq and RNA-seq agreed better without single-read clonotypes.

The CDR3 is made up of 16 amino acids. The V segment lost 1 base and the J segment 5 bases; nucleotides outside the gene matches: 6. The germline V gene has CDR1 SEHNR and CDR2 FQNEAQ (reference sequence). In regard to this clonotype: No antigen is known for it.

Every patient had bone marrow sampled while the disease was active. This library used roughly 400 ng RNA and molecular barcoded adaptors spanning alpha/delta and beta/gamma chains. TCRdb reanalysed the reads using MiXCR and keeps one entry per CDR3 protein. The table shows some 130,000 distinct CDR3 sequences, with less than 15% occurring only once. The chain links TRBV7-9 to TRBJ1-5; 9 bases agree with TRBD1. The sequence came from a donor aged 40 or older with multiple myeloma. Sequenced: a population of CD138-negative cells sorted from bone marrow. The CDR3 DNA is TGTGCCAGCAGCTTAGGTGGGACAGGGCTGGATCAGCCCCAGCATTTT. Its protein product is CASSLGGTGLDQPQHF.